One and the same sample provided the 30 T cell receptor beta chains below, sequenced in a study of T cells in Graves' hyperthyroidism and ophthalmopathy. TCR beta CDR3 region amplification was performed from RNA transcripts. When the TCR CDR3 underwent first-round RT-PCR, the HTBI primer set was used. TCRdb analysed the multiplex PCR reads with MiXCR anew, one entry per CDR3 protein. Of roughly 360,000 distinct CDR3 sequences in the sample, approximately 13% were seen once. What was sequenced was blood. These receptors originate from a young man with Graves' hyperthyroidism that later progressed to Graves' ophthalmopathy.

The chain employs TRBV12-3 or TRBV12-4 and TRBJ2-1; D tentatively reads TRBD1 or TRBD2 (5 bases each). Trimming removed 5 bases at V and 2 bases at J, with 16 bases between. The CDR3 runs 16 residues. CDR3 in DNA: TGTGCCAGCAGTCTCCGGGACCCACAACCCTACAATGAGCAGTTCTTC. It specifies CASSLRDPQPYNEQFF.

Ten or more counts support this clonotype. The V call is TRBV28, the J call TRBJ2-5; D unclear. The CDR3 consists of 14 residues. The ends were cut back, 5 bases at V and 4 bases at J, with 14 bases in the middle. CDR1 MDHEN and CDR2 SYDVKM come from the germline V gene. CDR3 sequence: CASSGSGMGETQYF. In DNA, the CDR3 is TGTGCCAGCAGTGGTTCGGGTATGGGAGAGACCCAGTACTTC.

The V and J genes are TRBV2 and TRBJ2-7; 12 nucleotides agree with TRBD2. The CDR3 is made up of 15 amino acids. The J segment lost 4 bases and the V segment lost 5 bases, leaving 6 bases of the junction unmatched. Germline assignment: CDR1 SNHLY and CDR2 FYNNEI. The DNA for the CDR3 is TGTGCCAGCAGTCGAGGACTAGCGGGGATTTACGAGCAGTACTTC. This encodes CASSRGLAGIYEQYF.

This clonotype was recorded a few times. This chain connects TRBV24-1 to TRBJ2-1; 9 nucleotides align to TRBD2. V lost 5 bases and J lost 9; bases outside the gene matches: 4. This CDR3 has 13 amino acids. Germline V gene lookup returns CDR1 KGHDR and CDR2 SFDVKD. CDR3 sequence reads: CATSVGGGGEQFF. The DNA of the CDR3 is TGTGCCACCAGTGTCGGCGGGGGGGGTGAGCAGTTCTTC.

This chain uses TRBV7-6 with TRBJ1-5; maybe TRBD1 (5 bases). Germline values: CDR1 SGHVS, CDR2 FNYEAQ. CDR3 length equals 16 residues. The V and J ends lost 1 base and 0 bases respectively, with 10 bases between them. CDR3: CASSLVGGNSNQPQHF. The CDR3 DNA follows: TGTGCCAGCAGCTTAGTGGGGGGGAATAGCAATCAGCCCCAGCATTTT. The variable domain in full, completed from reference TRBV7-6 and TRBJ1-5, reads GAGVSQSPRYKVTKRGQDVALRCDPISGHVSLYWYRQALGQGPEFLTYFNYEAQQDKSGLPNDRFSAERPEGSISTLTIQRTEQRDSAMYRCASSLVGGNSNQPQHFGDGTRLSIL.

This clonotype was seen a few times. The gene calls are TRBV25-1 and TRBJ2-1; D is unclear. The CDR3 contains 11 residues. V lost 5 bases, J lost 10 bases, and 9 bases lay in between. CDR1 is MGHDK, CDR2 SYGVNS, per germline. The CDR3 region is CASSPGSEQFF. The DNA of the CDR3 is TGTGCCAGCAGTCCCGGAAGCGAGCAGTTCTTC.

The CDR3 DNA reads as TGCGCCAGCAGCCGGGACAGGGGGCGGATCGACAATGAGCAGTTCTTC. This codes for CASSRDRGRIDNEQFF. V is TRBV5-1 and J is TRBJ2-1, with 12 bases matching TRBD1. This CDR3 region has 16 residues. CDR1 SGHRS and CDR2 YFSETQ come from the germline V gene. After removal of 4 bases from V and 5 bases from J, the junction contained 7 bases not matched to a gene. Looking up the rest from reference TRBV5-1 and TRBJ2-1 gives the full variable domain: KAGVTQTPRYLIKTRGQQVTLSCSPISGHRSVSWYQQTPGQGLQFLFEYFSETQRNKGNFPGRFSGRQFSNSRSEMNVSTLELGDSALYLCASSRDRGRIDNEQFFGPGTRLTVL.

This clonotype was seen repeatedly, ten times or more. V and J are TRBV30 and TRBJ2-7; a weak D match, TRBD1 (6 bases). The germline V gene encodes CDR1 GTSNPN and CDR2 SVGIG (reference sequence). This CDR3 region has 12 residues. V lost 5 bases and J lost 2, with 10 bases in between. The DNA for the CDR3 is TGTGCCTGGGAAGGGGGACCCTACGAGCAGTACTTC. It is translated as CAWEGGPYEQYF.

This clonotype was observed at least ten times. CDR3 amino acids: CASSIPNMAEQFF. The CDR3 nucleotides read TGTGCCAGTAGTATCCCTAATATGGCTGAGCAGTTCTTC. V is TRBV19 and J is TRBJ2-1; unclear D gene. Germline CDR1 is LNHDA and CDR2 is SQIVND (reference sequence). The CDR3 runs to 13 residues. Trimming stripped 3 bases from V and 9 bases from J, with 12 bases between.

The rearrangement joins TRBV10-3 to TRBJ2-5; 9 nucleotides align to TRBD2. The CDR3 is made up of 16 amino acids. CDR1 and CDR2 from the germline V gene are ENHRY and SYGVKD. V gave up 5 bases and J gave up 3 bases; unmatched junction bases: 10. In nucleotides, the CDR3 is TGTGCCATCAGTAAAAGAGCTAGCGGGGCGGAAGAGACCCAGTACTTC. Its translation: CAISKRASGAEETQYF.

This clonotype occurred many times. The rearrangement joins TRBV11-3 to TRBJ2-3; D may be TRBD2 (6 bases). Between the trimmed V and J ends, which lost 6 bases and 4 bases, there was a span of 17 bases. Germline values: CDR1 SGHNT, CDR2 YENEEA. The CDR3 contains 15 residues. The chain's CDR3 is CASRTRDHKADTQYF. DNA for the CDR3: TGTGCCAGCAGGACTAGAGATCACAAAGCAGATACGCAGTATTTT.

This clonotype was counted at least ten times. The CDR3 loop reads CASRWQINTEAFF. In DNA form, the CDR3 reads TGTGCCAGCAGATGGCAGATAAACACTGAAGCTTTCTTT. V is TRBV6-1 and J is TRBJ1-1; unclear D gene. Per the germline V gene, CDR1 is MNHNS and CDR2 is SASEGT. The CDR3 totals 13 residues. With 6 bases removed from V and 2 bases from J, the gap between germline ends came to 10 bases.

The chain is built from TRBV7-9 and TRBJ2-5, with TRBD2 matching over 13 bases. Germline CDR1 SEHNR, CDR2 FQNEAQ (reference sequence). This CDR3 contains 16 residues. V lost 4 bases and J lost 2; bases outside the gene matches: 4. For the CDR3, the DNA is TGTGCCAGCAGCTCCACTAGCGGGGGGGAACAAGAGACCCAGTACTTC. Translation gives CASSSTSGGEQETQYF.

This clonotype was detected a few times. The CDR3 DNA reads TGTGCCAGCAGCGGTCAGGGGAGTACCAACACAGATACGCAGTATTTT. This encodes CASSGQGSTNTDTQYF. The rearrangement joins TRBV5-6 to TRBJ2-3; TRBD1 is a possible D gene (6 bases). Between the trimmed V and J ends, which lost 4 bases and 2 bases, there was a span of 17 bases. Germline V gene data show CDR1 as SGHDT and CDR2 as YYEEEE. The CDR3 contains 16 residues.

The chain uses TRBV28 and TRBJ2-1; 9 bases match TRBD2. Germline V gives CDR1 MDHEN, CDR2 SYDVKM. This CDR3 is 15 amino acids long. V lost 1 base to trimming and J lost 5 bases; unmatched junction nucleotides: 3. CDR3 nucleotide sequence: TGTGCCAGCAGTTTATTAGCGGGGGTGCACAATGAGCAGTTCTTC. It codes for CASSLLAGVHNEQFF. The variable domain in full, completed from reference TRBV28 and TRBJ2-1, reads DVKVTQSSRYLVKRTGEKVFLECVQDMDHENMFWYRQDPGLGLRLIYFSYDVKMKEKGDIPEGYSVSREKKERFSLILESASTNQTSMYLCASSLLAGVHNEQFFGPGTRLTVL.

This clonotype has at least ten counts. The rearrangement joins TRBV30 to TRBJ2-1, with D possibly being TRBD1 or TRBD2 (5 bases each). V was cut by 7 bases and J by 5 bases, with 9 bases left in between. Germline V CDR1 and CDR2: GTSNPN, SVGIG (reference sequence). The CDR3 is 11 amino acids. In nucleotides, the CDR3 is TGTGCCTACGGGACCCACAATGAGCAGTTCTTC. Protein: CAYGTHNEQFF. The entire variable domain, with the rest obtained from reference TRBV30 and TRBJ2-1, is as follows: SQTIHQWPATLVQPVGSPLSLECTVEGTSNPNLYWYRQAAGRGLQLLFYSVGIGQISSEVPQNLSASRPQDRQFILSSKKLLLSDSGFYLCAYGTHNEQFFGPGTRLTVL.

This clonotype was counted only a few times. This chain joins TRBV5-4 and TRBJ2-7; maybe TRBD2 (7 bases). CDR3 length equals 14 residues. V was clipped by 2 bases and J by 4 bases, with 13 bases between them. The germline V gene encodes CDR1 SGHNT and CDR2 YYREEE (reference sequence). CDR3 coding DNA: TGTGCCAGCAGCTTTGCGGGGGCTGTTTACGAGCAGTACTTC. This encodes CASSFAGAVYEQYF.

The rearrangement joins TRBV3-1 to TRBJ2-1; D ambiguous. Trimming pared 0 bases from V and 0 bases from J, leaving 9 bases between. Germline CDR1 and CDR2: LGHDT and YNNKEL (reference sequence). The CDR3 is 16 amino acids. The CDR3 sequence: CASSQDWPSSYNEQFF. The DNA for the CDR3 is TGTGCCAGCAGCCAAGACTGGCCGAGCTCCTACAATGAGCAGTTCTTC.

The sample holds many counts of this clonotype. The rearrangement links TRBV11-2 to TRBJ2-3; tentatively, D is TRBD2 (6 bases). Trimming pared 1 base from V and 4 bases from J, leaving 9 bases between. From germline, CDR1 is SGHAT and CDR2 FQNNGV. The CDR3 totals 14 residues. The CDR3 spells CASSLGPGADTQYF. The CDR3 DNA reads as TGTGCCAGCAGCTTAGGCCCGGGGGCAGATACGCAGTATTTT.

This clonotype was recorded a few times. The DNA for the CDR3 is TGTGCTAGTGGTCCCCGGACAGAATTATACAATGAGCAGTTCTTC. It specifies CASGPRTELYNEQFF. This chain uses TRBV12-5 with TRBJ2-1; D possibly corresponds to TRBD1 (6 bases). Germline assignment: CDR1 LGHNT and CDR2 FRNRAP. CDR3 length: 15 amino acids. V lost 5 bases and J lost 4, with 15 bases in between. The full variable domain, completed using reference TRBV12-5 and TRBJ2-1, is DARVTQTPRHKVTEMGQEVTMRCQPILGHNTVFWYRQTMMQGLELLAYFRNRAPLDDSGMPKDRFSAEMPDATLATLKIQPSEPRDSAVYFCASGPRTELYNEQFFGPGTRLTVL.

This clonotype was counted only a few times. The chain combines TRBV4-1 with TRBJ1-2; D is ambiguous. CDR3 length equals 15 residues. V was shortened by 4 bases and J by 3 bases, with 15 bases between the two germline ends. Germline V gene lookup returns CDR1 MGHRA and CDR2 YSYEKL. Here the CDR3 DNA reads TGCGCCAGCAGCCCCAGAAGAGTGAGGGACTATGGCTACACCTTC. Protein sequence: CASSPRRVRDYGYTF.

This clonotype was counted ten times or more. The V call is TRBV20-1, the J call TRBJ2-1, with TRBD1 identical over 8 bases. Losses at the gene ends were 6 bases for V and 4 bases for J; bases not matched to a gene: 11. The CDR3 runs 15 residues. In germline, CDR1 is DFQATT, CDR2 SNEGSKA (reference sequence). Here the CDR3 DNA reads TGCAGTGCAACGGACCGGGACAGGTCATACAATGAGCAGTTCTTC. Encoded protein: CSATDRDRSYNEQFF.

V and J are TRBV10-2 and TRBJ1-6, with D unclear. The CDR3 loop spans 15 amino acids. CDR1 is WSHSY and CDR2 is SAAADI in the germline V gene. The germline V and J ends were trimmed by 3 bases and 10 bases, with 16 bases remaining between them. The CDR3 DNA reads as TGCGCCAGCAGTGATGGCGGCAGGCGGAGCTCACCCCTCCACTTT. Protein: CASSDGGRRSSPLHF.

In regard to this clonotype: Being one base from a much bigger clone, this may be a read error. This chain joins TRBV24-1 and TRBJ2-5; D possibly uses TRBD1 or TRBD2 (5 bases each). CDR3 length: 13 amino acids. Germline-derived CDR1 and CDR2 are KGHDR and SFDVKD. V lost 3 bases, J lost 9 bases, and 13 bases lay in between. CDR3 in amino acids: CATSDRPGSPQYF. The CDR3 DNA is TGTGCCACCAGTGATAGGCCAGGGAGTCCCCAGTACTTC.

This clonotype occurred many times. The chain uses TRBV28 and TRBJ1-5; D is uncertain. This CDR3 region has 15 residues. Trimming removed 6 bases from V and 4 bases from J, with 16 bases in between. Germline V gene data show CDR1 as MDHEN and CDR2 as SYDVKM. The CDR3: CASRLALGGNQPQHF. CDR3 nucleotides: TGTGCCAGCAGGTTGGCCCTAGGAGGAAATCAGCCCCAGCATTTT.

The chain recombines TRBV5-5 with TRBJ1-6; unclear D gene. V lost 1 base and J lost 10, with 15 bases in between. Germline CDR1 and CDR2: SGHKS and YYEKEE (reference sequence). The CDR3 is 15 residues long. CDR3 protein: CASSLQGGWMSPLHF. The CDR3 DNA sequence: TGTGCCAGCAGCTTGCAAGGAGGCTGGATGTCACCCCTCCACTTT.

This chain uses TRBV20-1 with TRBJ2-4, with TRBD2 identical over 8 bases. This CDR3 region has 13 residues. Per the germline V gene, CDR1 is DFQATT and CDR2 is SNEGSKA (reference sequence). Unmatched junction bases numbered 8, after V lost 5 bases and J lost 8 bases. CDR3 coding DNA: TGCAGTGCTCCCCGCGGGGGGATGGACATTCAGTACTTC. Translation gives CSAPRGGMDIQYF.

This clonotype occurred many times. The chain combines TRBV14 with TRBJ1-5, with TRBD1 identical over 7 bases. V lost 2 bases to trimming and J lost 5 bases; unmatched junction nucleotides: 3. Germline V gives CDR1 SGHDN, CDR2 FVKESK. This CDR3 has 14 amino acids. CDR3 sequence reads: CASSQQGEYQPQHF. The CDR3 DNA reads as TGTGCCAGCAGCCAACAGGGGGAATATCAGCCCCAGCATTTT.

This clonotype was found many times. The rearrangement links TRBV7-9 to TRBJ2-3; 13 bases are shared with TRBD2. This CDR3 has 16 residues. Germline CDR1 and CDR2: SEHNR and FQNEAQ (reference sequence). J gave up 1 base and V 6 bases, and 4 bases lay outside the gene matches. In DNA form, the CDR3 reads TGTGCCAGCAGGGGGACTAGCGGGGAGCGCACAGATACGCAGTATTTT. Protein: CASRGTSGERTDTQYF.

Worth noting for this clonotype: Just one base apart from a much larger clone, this may be a read error. The chain recombines TRBV5-4 with TRBJ2-1, with D possibly matching TRBD1 (6 bases). Trimming stripped 2 bases from V and 8 bases from J, with 8 bases between. The germline gives CDR1 SGHNT, CDR2 YYREEE (reference sequence). CDR3 size: 12 residues. This chain's CDR3 is CASSFRGYEQFF. The DNA for the CDR3 is TGTGCCAGCAGCTTCAGGGGATATGAGCAGTTCTTC.